These 15 T cell receptor beta chains originate from one sample sequenced in a study of shared clonotypes between healthy human individuals. Some clones are missing from TCRdb's copy, which holds only in-frame ones; the method was immunoSEQ multiplex PCR. The sample lists about 100,000 clones; about 63% were seen once. The sample consisted of memory CD8+ T cells sorted from blood. Subset of the sample: CD45RO+ cells pooled with CCR7-negative TemRA cells. The source of these receptors is a woman younger than 45 in good health.

This clone was detected ten times or more. The rearrangement uses TRBV5-6 and TRBJ2-7, with 8 positions matching TRBD1. Trimming took 4 bases from V and 5 from J; bases not matched to a gene: 5. The CDR3 is 13 amino acids. CDR1 and CDR2 (germline): SGHDT, YYEEEE. Here the CDR3 reads CASSSWTGNEQYF. For the CDR3, the DNA is TGTGCCAGCAGCAGCTGGACAGGGAACGAGCAGTACTTC. The variable domain in full, completed from reference TRBV5-6 and TRBJ2-7, reads DAGVTQSPTHLIKTRGQQVTLRCSPKSGHDTVSWYQQALGQGPQFIFQYYEEEERQRGNFPDRFSGHQFPNYSSELNVNALLLGDSALYLCASSSWTGNEQYFGPGTRLTVT.

This sequence joins TRBV5-4 and TRBJ2-7; D ambiguous. Germline lookup yields CDR1 SGHNT and CDR2 YYREEE (reference sequence). The V and J ends lost 4 bases and 2 bases respectively, with 13 bases between them. The CDR3 contains 14 residues. CDR3 nucleotide sequence: TGTGCCAGCAGCGTCCTTGGCTATGCCTACGAGCAGTACTTC. Its translation is CASSVLGYAYEQYF. Together with reference TRBV5-4 and TRBJ2-7, the CDR3 gives the full variable domain: ETGVTQSPTHLIKTRGQQVTLRCSSQSGHNTVSWYQQALGQGPQFIFQYYREEENGRGNFPPRFSGLQFPNYSSELNVNALELDDSALYLCASSVLGYAYEQYFGPGTRLTVT.

The chain couples TRBV5-4 to TRBJ2-7; D is possibly TRBD2 (6 bases). V gave up 4 bases and J gave up 4 bases, with 9 bases separating them. The length of the CDR3 is 12 residues. In germline, CDR1 is SGHNT, CDR2 YYREEE (reference sequence). The CDR3 loop reads CASSGTSYEQYF. The CDR3 nucleotides are TGTGCCAGCAGCGGGACTTCTTACGAGCAGTACTTC.

The V gene is TRBV27, the J gene TRBJ2-1; 8 nucleotides align to TRBD2. Germline values: CDR1 MNHEY, CDR2 SMNVEV (reference sequence). J lost 6 bases, V lost 5 bases, and 6 bases had no gene match. This CDR3 is built from 14 residues. The CDR3 DNA sequence: TGTGCCAGCAGTGCCTCCGGGACTAGCAATGAGCAGTTCTTC. Its protein is CASSASGTSNEQFF.

The chain carries TRBV5-1 and TRBJ2-7, with 9 bases aligning to TRBD1. With V trimmed by 0 bases and J by 3 bases, 4 bases remained unmatched. The CDR3 covers 15 residues. The germline CDR1 and CDR2 sequences are SGHRS and YFSETQ. The DNA for the CDR3 is TGCGCCAGCAGCTTGGAGGGACAGGGTGGCTACGAGCAGTACTTC. As protein: CASSLEGQGGYEQYF.

The J gene is TRBJ2-5, the V gene TRBV9; 7 bases agree with TRBD2. V lost 4 bases to trimming and J lost 11 bases; unmatched junction nucleotides: 14. This CDR3 has 14 residues. The germline gives CDR1 SGDLS, CDR2 YYNGEE. For the CDR3, the DNA is TGTGCCAGCAGCACCGGGACTACCCCAGGAGAGCAGTACTTC. This encodes CASSTGTTPGEQYF.

The gene calls are TRBV10-3 and TRBJ2-7; 12 bases fit TRBD2. From germline, CDR1 is ENHRY and CDR2 SYGVKD. The J segment lost 4 bases and the V segment lost 0 bases, leaving 16 bases of the junction unmatched. The CDR3 extends over 20 amino acids. This chain's CDR3 is CAISESMRLAGVGPPYEQYF. Here the CDR3 DNA reads TGTGCCATCAGTGAGTCGATGAGACTAGCGGGAGTAGGACCACCATACGAGCAGTACTTC.

The chain employs TRBV5-1 and TRBJ2-5; a weak D match, TRBD1 (5 bases). The V end was cut by 2 bases, the J end by 4 bases, with 9 bases between. Germline CDR1 is SGHRS and CDR2 is YFSETQ. The CDR3 consists of 13 residues. The CDR3 region has the DNA TGCGCCAGCAGCTTAAGGGGTCGAGAGACCCAGTACTTC. This encodes CASSLRGRETQYF.

The rearrangement links TRBV5-5 to TRBJ1-2; D not certain. CDR3 size: 15 residues. Germline V gene sequence: CDR1 SGHKS, CDR2 YYEKEE (reference sequence). V was cut by 2 bases and J by 8 bases, with 19 bases left in between. CDR3 region: CASSLQPGDPRGYTF. DNA of the CDR3: TGTGCCAGCAGCTTACAGCCAGGAGATCCTAGGGGCTACACCTTC.

This clone was detected once. This chain connects TRBV6-5 to TRBJ2-6, with D perhaps TRBD2 (6 bases). The CDR3 is 14 amino acids. In germline, CDR1 is MNHEY, CDR2 SVGAGI. V was pared by 11 bases and J by 2 bases, with 13 bases between. In nucleotides, the CDR3 is TGTGCCGCCTGGGGGGTTACTGGGGCCAACGTCCTGACTTTC. It yields the protein CAAWGVTGANVLTF.

The chain is built from TRBV28 and TRBJ2-5; maybe TRBD1 (8 bases). The ends were cut back, 6 bases at V and 0 bases at J, with 14 bases in the middle. In germline, CDR1 is MDHEN, CDR2 SYDVKM. This CDR3 is 15 amino acids long. CDR3 protein: CASSSQGGHQETQYF. CDR3 DNA: TGTGCCAGCAGCTCACAGGGGGGGCACCAAGAGACCCAGTACTTC.

The chain joins TRBV19 to TRBJ1-5; D not resolved. V gave up 3 bases and J gave up 0 bases, with 9 bases separating them. Germline V gene data show CDR1 as LNHDA and CDR2 as SQIVND (reference sequence). This CDR3 is 15 amino acids long. The CDR3 protein is CASSISIDSNQPQHF. The CDR3, as DNA: TGTGCCAGTAGTATCTCGATTGATAGCAATCAGCCCCAGCATTTT.

The chain recombines TRBV21-1 with TRBJ2-3; the listed D gene, TRBD1, was not tested against the DNA. TRBV21-1 is listed as a pseudogene. The CDR3 extends over 14 amino acids. This CDR3 is CASSGRNGTDTQYF. Written as DNA, the CDR3 is TGTGCCAGCAGCGGGCGCAACGGAACGGATACGCAGTATTTT.

This chain links TRBV9 with TRBJ1-2; 8 positions agree with TRBD1. Per the germline V gene, CDR1 is SGDLS and CDR2 is YYNGEE. This CDR3 is built from 14 residues. J gave up 5 bases and V 0 bases, and 3 bases lay outside the gene matches. The CDR3 nucleotides read TGTGCCAGCAGCGTAGGCCAGGGGGCTTATGGCTACACCTTC. Its translation is CASSVGQGAYGYTF.

The rearrangement joins TRBV5-4 to TRBJ2-7; D remains unclear. This CDR3 has 13 residues. V was cut by 0 bases and J by 2 bases, with 6 bases left in between. Per germline, CDR1 SGHNT and CDR2 YYREEE (reference sequence). The CDR3 region is CASSLVSPYEQYF. The CDR3 region has the DNA TGTGCCAGCAGCTTGGTATCCCCCTACGAGCAGTACTTC.